This T cell receptor beta chain was recorded in a study of T cell responses to AZD1222 COVID-19 vaccine (dated by TCRdb to the early 2020s). Regarding the study in general: AZD1222 recipients with second doses at about 4 weeks or about 12 weeks were pooled, because spike-specific TCR depth and breadth did not differ between schedules. TCR sequencing covered more than 230 trial participants: 200 to 220 given two doses of AZD1222 and some 25 given two doses of MenACWY control vaccine. Trial participants were enrolled by age into subgroups of 18-55, 56-69 and 70-plus years, and around 150, 28 and 57 TCR-sequenced participants, respectively, were included in these subgroups.

The junction shows trimming of 5 bases on V and 5 bases on J, plus 23 bases between the germline ends. The CDR3 spans 17 residues, from the cysteine through the phenylalanine. Only the CDR3 part of the read is kept: 51 bases, read in frame from the first base. The germline V gene specifies MGHRA as CDR1 and YSYEKL as CDR2. The full study reports these points: Reportedly, close to half of the unique spike-specific TCRs recognized epitopes lying outside the regions that are mutated in the B.1.351 and B.1.1.7 variants. Vaccine-associated CD4 TCRs spanned the whole spike protein, with dominant responses in regions 160-218 and 743-854. Participants were mostly white British and included more females than males, and it was suggested by the authors that clonal diversity may have been underestimated. Because no day 14 peak-response samples were available, the repertoires could be characterized only after the peak T cell response. Conclusions about previously exposed vaccinees were limited because only six AZD1222 recipients were SARS-CoV-2 seropositive at baseline. After two AZD1222 doses, both the breadth and the depth of spike-specific TCRs were significantly higher than at day 0 and than in MenACWY recipients. In the small 56-69-year group, the increase in depth fell short of significance, most likely because of low power.

Per the publication, the time point label means: baseline before first vaccination. Vaccinee samples were obtained from the UK trials COV001 and COV002, which included a single-blind randomized controlled phase 2/3 trial of AZD1222 (ChAdOx1 nCoV-19) in healthy adults. For TCRbeta chain sequencing, PBMC samples were collected from trial participants at day 0 and at day 28 after the second dose. The CDR3 regions of human TCRbeta chains were analyzed by immunosequencing. The paper's processing steps were these. Repertoire TCRs were matched against a reference library of SARS-CoV-2-specific TCRs generated with the MIRA antigen-specificity platform. Breadth meant the fraction of unique TCRs that were SARS-CoV-2-associated, whereas depth meant the fraction of total T cells that were SARS-CoV-2-associated. Using the MIRA data, every spike-specific TCR was mapped to the spike region that the TCR reacted to and assigned to either a CD4 or a CD8 class. Log10-transformed breadth and depth values were compared by one-way ANOVA with Sidak's multiple comparisons tests. The table comes from immuneACCESS by way of TCRdb, which keeps in-frame sequences with V and J called. Part of the clones is missing from these tables; in studies checked, under half for an unresolved V gene and the rest for unknown reasons. V and J calls plus clone size are reproduced from that table; the DNA served to infer D and trimming. The sample table contains roughly 150,000 clones; only one count was recorded for 85% to 95% of them. Under 2.5% of the sample goes to the ten largest clones.

To note about this clone: The antigen this receptor binds is unknown. The sample holds no much larger clone one base away, and base qualities are not on file.

The sequence came from an adult in good health. The chain employs TRBV4-1 and TRBJ2-3; TRBD2 is perhaps the D gene, given 7 matching bases. The sequenced sample was peripheral blood, obtained on day 0 of AZD1222 vaccination. The nucleotide sequence reads TGCGCCAGCAGCAAAAGGGGGGGGCGCACGGTGGGAGATACGCAGTATTTT. This gives the protein CASSKRGGRTVGDTQYF.